The entry below gives a single T cell receptor (beta chain) sequence along with its context. Its cognate antigen is unknown. Study-wide findings and caveats: Tumor Tregs overlapped most with tumor, then blood, naive CD4+ cells. Tumor memory CD4+ T cell TCR gene usage clustered with blood and lymph node memory CD4+ cells and lymph node naive CD4+ cells.

This CDR3 comprises 18 residues. Full-length variable regions came from constant-region reverse primers plus semi-nested Nested Universal Primer A PCR. Via MiXCR, TCRdb re-called the 5' RACE reads, giving one row per CDR3 protein. This table holds some 45,000 distinct CDR3 sequences, 25% to 30% found once. Naive CD4+ cells had CD25+ Tregs removed. Input material: naive CD4+ T cells sorted from blood. The subset here: naive CD4+ T cells, CD4+CD45RA+CD25-. The TCR originated in a female donor with breast cancer. The gene calls are TRBV21-1 and TRBJ1-5; whether TRBD1, the table's D call, matches the DNA was not checked. TRBV21-1 is listed as a pseudogene. The CDR3 DNA sequence: TGTGCCAGCACCCTAAGTAGTGGGGACAGGGGGCTCAATCAGCCCCAGCATTTT. Translated: CASTLSSGDRGLNQPQHF.